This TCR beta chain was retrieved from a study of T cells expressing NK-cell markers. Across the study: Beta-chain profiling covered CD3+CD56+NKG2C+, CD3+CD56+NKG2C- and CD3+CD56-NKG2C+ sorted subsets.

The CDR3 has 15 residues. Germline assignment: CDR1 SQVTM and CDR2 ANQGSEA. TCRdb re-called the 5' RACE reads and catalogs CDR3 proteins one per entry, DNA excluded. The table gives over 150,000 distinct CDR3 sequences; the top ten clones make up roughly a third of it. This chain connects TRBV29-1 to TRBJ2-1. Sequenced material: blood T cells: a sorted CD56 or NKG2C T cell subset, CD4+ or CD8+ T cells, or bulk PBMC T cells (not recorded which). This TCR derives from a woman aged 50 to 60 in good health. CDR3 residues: CSVRSGGSSYNEQFF.